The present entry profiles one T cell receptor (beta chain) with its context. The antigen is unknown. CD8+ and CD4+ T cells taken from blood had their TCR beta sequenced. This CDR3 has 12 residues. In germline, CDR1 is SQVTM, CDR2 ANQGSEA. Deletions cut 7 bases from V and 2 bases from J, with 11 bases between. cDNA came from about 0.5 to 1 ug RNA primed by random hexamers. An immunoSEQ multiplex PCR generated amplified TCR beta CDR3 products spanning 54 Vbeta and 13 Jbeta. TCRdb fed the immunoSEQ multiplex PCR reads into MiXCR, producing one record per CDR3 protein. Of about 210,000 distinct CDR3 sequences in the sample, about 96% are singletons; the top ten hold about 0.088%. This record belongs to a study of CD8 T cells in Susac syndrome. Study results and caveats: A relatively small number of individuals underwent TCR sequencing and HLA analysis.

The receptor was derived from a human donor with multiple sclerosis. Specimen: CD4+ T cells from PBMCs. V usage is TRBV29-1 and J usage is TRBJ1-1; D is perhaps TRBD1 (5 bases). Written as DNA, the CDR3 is TGCAGCGGACGACAGAGCAACACTGAAGCTTTCTTT. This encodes CSGRQSNTEAFF.